The clone carrying this T cell receptor beta chain was counted at least ten times. This specimen comes from a study of HIV-infected patients and healthy controls. TCRdb ran MiXCR on the 5' RACE reads and lists one entry per CDR3 protein. The table records tens of thousands of distinct CDR3 sequences, 15% to 20% of them present only once. CDR1 is MNHNS and CDR2 is SASEGT in the germline V gene. The J segment lost 1 base and the V segment lost 2 bases, leaving 2 bases of the junction unmatched. CDR3 length: 15 residues. This clonotype was sampled from a human donor in good health. Sequenced material: CD4+ T cells from blood. This chain uses TRBV6-1 with TRBJ2-7; 10 positions agree with TRBD2. The CDR3 here is CASSEKRGGSYEQYF. DNA of the CDR3: TGTGCCAGCAGTGAAAAGCGGGGGGGGTCCTACGAGCAGTACTTC.